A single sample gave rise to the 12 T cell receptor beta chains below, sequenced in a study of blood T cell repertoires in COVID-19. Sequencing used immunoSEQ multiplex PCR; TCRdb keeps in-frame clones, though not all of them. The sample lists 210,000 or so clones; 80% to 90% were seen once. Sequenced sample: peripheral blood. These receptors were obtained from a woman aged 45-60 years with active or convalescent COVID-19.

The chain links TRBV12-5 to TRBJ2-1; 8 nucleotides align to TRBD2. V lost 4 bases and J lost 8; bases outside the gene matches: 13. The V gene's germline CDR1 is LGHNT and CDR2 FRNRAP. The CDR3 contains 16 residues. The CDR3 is CASGSFLTGGHHEQFF. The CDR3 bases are TGTGCTAGTGGTTCCTTCCTAACGGGAGGGCACCATGAGCAGTTCTTC.

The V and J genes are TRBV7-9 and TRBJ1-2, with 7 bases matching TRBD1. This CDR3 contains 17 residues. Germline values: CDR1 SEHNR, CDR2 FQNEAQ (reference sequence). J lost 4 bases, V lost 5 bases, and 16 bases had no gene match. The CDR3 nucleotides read TGTGCCAGCAGCCCCGGAGTAGGGGGCGCCTATAGCTATGGCTACACCTTC. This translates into CASSPGVGGAYSYGYTF.

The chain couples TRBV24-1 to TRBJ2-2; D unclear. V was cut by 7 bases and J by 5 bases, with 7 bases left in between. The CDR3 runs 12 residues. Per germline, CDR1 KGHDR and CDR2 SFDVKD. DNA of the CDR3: TGTGCCACCAGGGCCACGACCGGGGAGCTGTTTTTT. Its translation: CATRATTGELFF.

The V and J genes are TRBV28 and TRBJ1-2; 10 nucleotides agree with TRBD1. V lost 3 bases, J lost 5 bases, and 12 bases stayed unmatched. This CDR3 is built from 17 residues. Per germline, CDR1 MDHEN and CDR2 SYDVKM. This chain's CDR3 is CASSFGDRGQGFYGYTF. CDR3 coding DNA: TGTGCCAGCAGTTTTGGGGACAGGGGACAAGGGTTTTATGGCTACACCTTC.

The CDR3 DNA reads TGTGCCAGCAGATGGACAGGGGGGACGCAGTATTTT. Its translation: CASRWTGGTQYF. The V gene is TRBV2, the J gene TRBJ2-3; 10 bases line up with TRBD1. The CDR3 contains 12 residues. Germline trimming cut 6 bases from V and 9 bases from J; bases unmatched to any gene: 3. Germline CDR1 and CDR2: SNHLY and FYNNEI.

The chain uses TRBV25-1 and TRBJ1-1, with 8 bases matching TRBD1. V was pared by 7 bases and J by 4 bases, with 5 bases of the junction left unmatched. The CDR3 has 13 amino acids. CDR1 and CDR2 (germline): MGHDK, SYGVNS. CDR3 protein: CASKITGGTEAFF. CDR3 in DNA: TGTGCCAGCAAGATTACAGGGGGCACTGAAGCTTTCTTT.

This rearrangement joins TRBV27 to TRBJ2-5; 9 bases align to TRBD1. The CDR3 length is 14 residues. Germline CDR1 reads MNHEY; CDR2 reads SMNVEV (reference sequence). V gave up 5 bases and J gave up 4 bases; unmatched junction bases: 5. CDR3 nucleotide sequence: TGTGCCAGCAGTCGAAGGGACAGGGTAGAGACCCAGTACTTC. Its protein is CASSRRDRVETQYF.

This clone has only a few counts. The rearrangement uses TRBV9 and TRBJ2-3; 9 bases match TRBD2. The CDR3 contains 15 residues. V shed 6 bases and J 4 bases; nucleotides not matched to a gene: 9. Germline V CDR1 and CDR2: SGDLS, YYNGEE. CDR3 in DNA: TGTGCCAGCACCGAAGGCGGGAGGGCCTCAGATACGCAGTATTTT. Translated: CASTEGGRASDTQYF.

The DNA of the CDR3 is TGTGCCAGCAGCATGAGGACAGCAAATAATTCACCCCTCCACTTT. Translation gives CASSMRTANNSPLHF. The J gene is TRBJ1-6, the V gene TRBV7-2, with D possibly being TRBD1 (6 bases). V dropped 5 bases and J dropped 5 bases, with 13 bases sitting between them. The CDR3 length is 15 residues. Germline loops: CDR1 SGHTA, CDR2 FQGNSA.

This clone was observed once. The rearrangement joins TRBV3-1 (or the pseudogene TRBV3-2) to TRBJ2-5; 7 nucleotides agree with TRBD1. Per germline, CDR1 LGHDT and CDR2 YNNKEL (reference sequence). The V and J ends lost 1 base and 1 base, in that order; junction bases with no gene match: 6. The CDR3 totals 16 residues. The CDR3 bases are TGTGCCAGCAGCCAAGGGGGCAGGGGGTCCCAAGAGACCCAGTACTTC. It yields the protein CASSQGGRGSQETQYF.

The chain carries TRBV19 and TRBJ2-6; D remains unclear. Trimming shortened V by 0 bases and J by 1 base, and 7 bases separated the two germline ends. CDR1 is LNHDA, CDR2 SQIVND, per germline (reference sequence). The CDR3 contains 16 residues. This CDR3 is CASSIDPRSGANVLTF. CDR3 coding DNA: TGTGCCAGTAGTATAGACCCACGGTCTGGGGCCAACGTCCTGACTTTC.

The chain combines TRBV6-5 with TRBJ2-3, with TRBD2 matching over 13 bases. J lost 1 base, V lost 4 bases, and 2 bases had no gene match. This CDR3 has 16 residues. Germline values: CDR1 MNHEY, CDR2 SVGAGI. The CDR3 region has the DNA TGTGCCAGCAGTTTCGGACTAGCGGGGGGCACAGATACGCAGTATTTT. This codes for CASSFGLAGGTDTQYF.